This T cell receptor beta chain stems from a study of blood T cell repertoires in COVID-19. In the study overall: Spain, Italy and the United States supplied samples that represented acute and convalescent COVID-19. T cells, B-cell-depleted T cells, or PBMCs provided the cDNA or gDNA that served as material.

CDR3 length: 12 amino acids. The V gene lost 1 base and the J gene lost 7 bases, with 7 bases spanning the gap. The germline gives CDR1 MDHEN, CDR2 SYDVKM. Those who participated ranged in age from roughly 18 to 95 years and resided in some 24 US areas. Assay used: immunoSEQ multiplex PCR; TCRdb lists only in-frame clones, some missing. The table has 150,000 to 250,000 clones, approximately 85% seen once; the top ten hold about 10%. The sample consisted of PBMCs or T cells enriched from blood (not recorded which). This clonotype was obtained from a man between 35 and 55 years old who had recovered from COVID-19. V and J are TRBV28 and TRBJ1-2, with D unresolved. CDR3 residues: CASSLYEVGYTF. DNA of the CDR3: TGTGCCAGCAGTTTATATGAGGTTGGCTACACCTTC.